One sample yielded the 32 T cell receptor beta chains listed below, sequenced in a study of blood T cell repertoires in COVID-19. Clones were read by immunoSEQ multiplex PCR, and TCRdb kept only the in-frame ones, dropping some. The sample lists under 300,000 clones, about 90% occurring once. The sequencing input was peripheral blood. These receptors were obtained from a woman in her twenties or thirties with COVID-19, enrolled during active disease.

This clone is a singleton in its sample. V is TRBV6-5 and J is TRBJ2-7; a possible D gene is TRBD1 (6 bases). Germline values: CDR1 MNHEY, CDR2 SVGAGI. This CDR3 contains 16 residues. Trimming left V 0 bases short and J 5 bases short, with 17 bases between. The CDR3 DNA sequence: TGTGCCAGCAGTTACTCGAGATGGGGGCCCAGGCACGAGCAGTACTTC. Translation: CASSYSRWGPRHEQYF.

V is TRBV19 and J is TRBJ1-1; 7 bases agree with TRBD1. This CDR3 is 13 amino acids long. CDR1 is LNHDA, CDR2 SQIVND, per germline (reference sequence). V trimming: 7 bases; J trimming: 6 bases; junction bases outside the gene matches: 8. This chain's CDR3 is CASKGNRGAEAFF. The CDR3 bases are TGTGCCAGTAAAGGTAACAGGGGAGCTGAAGCTTTCTTT.

The rearrangement uses TRBV19 and TRBJ2-2; D is perhaps TRBD2 (5 bases). CDR3 length: 16 residues. Germline V lookup: CDR1 LNHDA, CDR2 SQIVND (reference sequence). Trimming removed 7 bases at V and 2 bases at J, with 17 bases between. The CDR3 protein is CASTQERYPNTGELFF. The DNA for the CDR3 is TGTGCCAGTACCCAGGAGCGGTACCCCAACACCGGGGAGCTGTTTTTT.

V is TRBV7-6 and J is TRBJ1-2; 7 bases line up with TRBD1. The germline CDR1 and CDR2 sequences are SGHVS and FNYEAQ. The V segment lost 2 bases and the J segment 5 bases; nucleotides outside the gene matches: 17. This CDR3 contains 18 residues. The CDR3 loop is CASSLFYRGEGKLYGYTF. The CDR3 DNA reads TGTGCCAGCAGCTTATTCTACAGGGGTGAGGGAAAACTGTATGGCTACACCTTC.

The J gene is TRBJ1-2, the V gene TRBV2; D is possibly TRBD1 (5 bases). The CDR3 is 13 residues long. V lost 4 bases and J lost 8, with 14 bases in between. Germline-derived CDR1 and CDR2 are SNHLY and FYNNEI. The CDR3 is CASSVVAEGGYTF. Here the CDR3 DNA reads TGTGCCAGCAGTGTTGTGGCGGAGGGGGGCTACACCTTC.

This chain uses TRBV7-9 with TRBJ2-3; D call uncertain. Trimming took 5 bases from V and 7 from J, leaving 19 bases between them. Germline CDR1 SEHNR, CDR2 FQNEAQ (reference sequence). The CDR3 is 15 residues long. CDR3 region: CASSPTGLAVNTQYF. The DNA for the CDR3 is TGTGCCAGCAGCCCCACTGGGCTGGCCGTGAATACGCAGTATTTT.

The chain is built from TRBV27 and TRBJ1-6; no clear D gene. The CDR3 is made up of 15 amino acids. Germline V lookup: CDR1 MNHEY, CDR2 SMNVEV (reference sequence). The germline V and J ends were trimmed by 4 bases and 0 bases, with 7 bases remaining between them. DNA for the CDR3: TGTGCCAGCAGTTCTAAGAGCTCCTATAATTCACCCCTCCACTTT. Its protein product is CASSSKSSYNSPLHF.

The CDR3 nucleotides are TGCGCCAGCAGCCAGTCACAGGGTAGGGTCTACGAGCAGTACTTC. Residues: CASSQSQGRVYEQYF. V is TRBV4-1 and J is TRBJ2-7; D possibly corresponds to TRBD1 (6 bases). Trimming took 3 bases from V and 3 from J, leaving 15 bases between them. The CDR3 length is 15 residues. Germline lookup yields CDR1 MGHRA and CDR2 YSYEKL.

The chain has TRBV6-5 and TRBJ2-7, with D uncertain. The germline gives CDR1 MNHEY, CDR2 SVGAGI. This CDR3 comprises 13 residues. Deletions cut 2 bases from V and 6 bases from J, with 11 bases between. The DNA of the CDR3 is TGTGCCAGCAGTTACCTTTCTGCCGGCGAGCAGTACTTC. It translates to CASSYLSAGEQYF.

J is TRBJ2-1 and V is TRBV4-1, with 9 bases lining up with TRBD1. This CDR3 region has 16 residues. J was trimmed by 8 bases and V by 2 bases; bases with no gene match: 10. Per the germline V gene, CDR1 is MGHRA and CDR2 is YSYEKL. In DNA form, the CDR3 reads TGCGCCAGCAGCCAACCCGGGACAGGGAGTTTCTATGAGCAGTTCTTC. Protein: CASSQPGTGSFYEQFF.

For this clone: A much larger clone lies a single base off, so this may be a read error. The chain carries TRBV3-1 (or the pseudogene TRBV3-2) and TRBJ2-7; D is uncertain. Per germline, CDR1 LGHDT and CDR2 YNNKEL (reference sequence). V was shortened by 5 bases and J by 0 bases, with 5 bases between the two germline ends. The CDR3 length is 12 residues. The CDR3 region has the DNA TGTGCCAGCAGCTCGTACTCCTACGAGCAGTACTTC. Translating it yields CASSSYSYEQYF.

This rearrangement joins TRBV5-1 to TRBJ2-7; maybe TRBD2 (6 bases). CDR1 SGHRS and CDR2 YFSETQ come from the germline V gene. The CDR3 covers 14 residues. Trimming took off 5 bases at V and 3 bases at J, with 15 bases between the two ends. CDR3 region: CASSGPSADYEQYF. CDR3 sequence (DNA): TGCGCCAGCAGTGGACCTAGCGCGGACTACGAGCAGTACTTC.

The rearrangement joins TRBV2 to TRBJ2-7, with D maybe TRBD1 (5 bases). The germline gives CDR1 SNHLY, CDR2 FYNNEI. The CDR3 extends over 13 amino acids. The V and J ends lost 9 bases and 1 base respectively, with 13 bases between them. The CDR3 protein is CASLDSFSYEQYF. The CDR3 DNA sequence: TGTGCCAGTCTTGACAGTTTTTCCTACGAGCAGTACTTC.

The chain employs TRBV18 and TRBJ2-7; possibly TRBD2 for D (5 bases). This CDR3 has 12 amino acids. Between the trimmed V and J ends, which lost 0 bases and 9 bases, there was a span of 9 bases. Germline CDR1 is KGHSH and CDR2 is LQKENI. The CDR3 DNA reads TGTGCCAGCTCACCACCGTCGGGATCGCAGTACTTC. Translating gives CASSPPSGSQYF.

This clone appeared once. The chain couples TRBV19 to TRBJ2-7; 9 bases align to TRBD2. V was pared by 5 bases and J by 1 base, with 6 bases of the junction left unmatched. The germline V gene encodes CDR1 LNHDA and CDR2 SQIVND (reference sequence). This CDR3 is built from 15 residues. Here the CDR3 DNA reads TGTGCCAGTAGTCCCTCCAGCGGGGGGTCCTACGAGCAGTACTTC. The encoded protein is CASSPSSGGSYEQYF.

This clone has more than one count but fewer than ten. The CDR3 sequence: CASSLDHSDTIYF. For the CDR3, the DNA is TGTGCCAGCAGCTTAGACCATTCAGACACCATATATTTT. The V gene is TRBV7-9, the J gene TRBJ1-3; D is uncertain. CDR3 size: 13 residues. Per germline, CDR1 SEHNR and CDR2 FQNEAQ (reference sequence). V was cut by 1 base and J by 8 bases, with 9 bases left in between.

This sequence joins TRBV5-1 and TRBJ2-3, with 11 nucleotides matching TRBD2. The CDR3 covers 15 residues. From germline, CDR1 is SGHRS and CDR2 YFSETQ. Trimming took 4 bases from V and 3 from J; bases not matched to a gene: 4. CDR3 protein: CASSHSGGATDTQYF. The CDR3 DNA follows: TGCGCCAGCAGCCATAGCGGGGGGGCGACAGATACGCAGTATTTT.

The V gene is TRBV19, the J gene TRBJ2-7; TRBD2 matches 7 bases. CDR1 and CDR2 (germline): LNHDA, SQIVND (reference sequence). This CDR3 comprises 13 residues. Unmatched junction bases numbered 10, after V lost 11 bases and J lost 3 bases. The CDR3 sequence is CAAARGGGYEQYF. Written as DNA, the CDR3 is TGTGCCGCGGCCCGGGGCGGGGGCTACGAGCAGTACTTC. Drawing the rest from reference TRBV19 and TRBJ2-7, the complete variable domain is DGGITQSPKYLFRKEGQNVTLSCEQNLNHDAMYWYRQDPGQGLRLIYYSQIVNDFQKGDIAEGYSVSREKKESFPLTVTSAQKNPTAFYLCAAARGGGYEQYFGPGTRLTVT.

The V and J genes are TRBV10-3 and TRBJ1-4, with 9 bases fitting TRBD1. This CDR3 spans 15 amino acids. The germline V gene has CDR1 ENHRY and CDR2 SYGVKD. The V segment lost 10 bases and the J segment 2 bases; nucleotides outside the gene matches: 8. CDR3 protein: CATQTGGATNEKLFF. The CDR3 DNA reads TGTGCCACTCAGACAGGGGGTGCGACTAATGAAAAACTGTTTTTT.

V is TRBV19 and J is TRBJ2-6; TRBD1 matches 10 bases. Germline lookup yields CDR1 LNHDA and CDR2 SQIVND (reference sequence). This CDR3 has 17 amino acids. V was pared by 1 base and J by 1 base, with 1 base of the junction left unmatched. The CDR3 DNA reads TGTGCCAGTAGTATAGGGACAGGGGGATCTGGGGCCAACGTCCTGACTTTC. Amino acids: CASSIGTGGSGANVLTF.

The chain joins TRBV10-3 to TRBJ2-1; 8 bases align to TRBD2. V shed 0 bases and J 3 bases; nucleotides not matched to a gene: 4. CDR3 length: 16 residues. From germline, CDR1 is ENHRY and CDR2 SYGVKD. CDR3 nucleotide sequence: TGTGCCATCAGTGAGTCTACCGGGGGGGACTACAATGAGCAGTTCTTC. It is translated as CAISESTGGDYNEQFF.

CDR3: CASSEWRTGAVENYGYTF. The CDR3 DNA follows: TGTGCCAGCAGTGAGTGGAGGACAGGGGCAGTAGAAAACTATGGCTACACCTTC. The chain recombines TRBV6-1 with TRBJ1-2; 9 bases line up with TRBD1. V lost 3 bases to trimming and J lost 2 bases; unmatched junction nucleotides: 13. This CDR3 comprises 18 residues. Germline V gene lookup returns CDR1 MNHNS and CDR2 SASEGT.

This clone was seen more than once but under ten times. V and J are TRBV5-1 and TRBJ1-6, with TRBD1 matching over 7 bases. CDR3 length equals 16 residues. Germline values: CDR1 SGHRS, CDR2 YFSETQ. V gave up 4 bases and J gave up 13 bases; unmatched junction bases: 17. CDR3 bases: TGCGCCAGCAGCGATCCCGGGACAGCAGCTCTATCGCCCCTCCACTTT. Protein sequence: CASSDPGTAALSPLHF.

This sequence joins TRBV5-1 and TRBJ2-5; D ambiguous. Germline CDR1 and CDR2: SGHRS and YFSETQ. Trimming took off 0 bases at V and 2 bases at J, with 11 bases between the two ends. The CDR3 length is 15 residues. The CDR3 loop reads CASSLVPTSQETQYF. The CDR3 region has the DNA TGCGCCAGCAGCTTGGTCCCGACAAGTCAAGAGACCCAGTACTTC.

In nucleotides, the CDR3 is TGTGCCAGCAGCTTCCAGCGGGGGGGCCGCAATGAGCAGTTCTTC. This codes for CASSFQRGGRNEQFF. The chain employs TRBV7-9 and TRBJ2-1; TRBD2 matches 10 bases. Germline loops: CDR1 SEHNR, CDR2 FQNEAQ (reference sequence). The junction had 5 bases not matched to a gene; V was cut back by 3 bases and J by 6 bases. The CDR3 runs 15 residues.

A few counts support this clone. The genes are TRBV6-6 and TRBJ2-2; TRBD1 aligns across 8 bases. The CDR3 is 20 amino acids. With V trimmed by 5 bases and J by 4 bases, 21 bases remained unmatched. Germline V gene lookup returns CDR1 MNHNY and CDR2 SVGAGI (reference sequence). CDR3 region: CASSRLFGWNRGSLTGELFF. CDR3 nucleotide sequence: TGTGCCAGCAGTCGCCTGTTTGGGTGGAACAGGGGGTCTCTCACCGGGGAGCTGTTTTTT.

The V call is TRBV19, the J call TRBJ1-3; maybe TRBD1 (6 bases). V lost 11 bases and J 8 bases, leaving 10 bases between the germline ends. The CDR3 is made up of 10 amino acids. The germline V gene encodes CDR1 LNHDA and CDR2 SQIVND (reference sequence). The CDR3 protein is CALQGYTIYF. The DNA for the CDR3 is TGTGCCTTACAGGGTTACACCATATATTTT.

The chain carries TRBV18 and TRBJ1-5; a possible D gene is TRBD1 (5 bases). With 2 bases removed from V and 4 bases from J, the gap between germline ends came to 12 bases. The CDR3 covers 15 residues. Germline values: CDR1 KGHSH, CDR2 LQKENI. As DNA, the CDR3 is TGTGCCAGCTCACCAGGGGGGATCGAGAATCAGCCCCAGCATTTT. Protein: CASSPGGIENQPQHF.

This chain links TRBV28 with TRBJ1-5; 7 nucleotides align to TRBD1. V lost 7 bases to trimming and J lost 11 bases; unmatched junction nucleotides: 5. CDR1 is MDHEN and CDR2 is SYDVKM in the germline V gene. The CDR3 is 11 residues long. In DNA, the CDR3 is TGTGCCAGCATCAACGGACAGGCCCAGCATTTT. Translation: CASINGQAQHF.

The V gene is TRBV5-1, the J gene TRBJ2-5, with 8 bases that match TRBD1. Trimming cost V 0 bases and J 4 bases; bases outside gene matches: 5. The CDR3 contains 15 residues. Germline CDR1 and CDR2: SGHRS and YFSETQ. CDR3 sequence (DNA): TGCGCCAGCAGCTTGGGGACAGGGCTGGGAGAGACCCAGTACTTC. It yields the protein CASSLGTGLGETQYF.

This clone was detected only a few times. The V gene is TRBV7-8, the J gene TRBJ2-5; possible D gene TRBD1, 6 bases. There are 11 residues in the CDR3. Germline CDR1 is SGHVS and CDR2 is FQNEAQ. V lost 6 bases, J lost 6 bases, and 8 bases lay in between. In DNA form, the CDR3 reads TGTGCCAGCAGAGGGGGAAAGACCCAGTACTTC. Its translation is CASRGGKTQYF. The variable domain in full, with the rest retrieved from reference TRBV7-8 and TRBJ2-5, is GAGVSQSPRYKVAKRGQDVALRCDPISGHVSLFWYQQALGQGPEFLTYFQNEAQLDKSGLPSDRFFAERPEGSVSTLKIQRTQQEDSAVYLCASRGGKTQYFGPGTRLLVL.

The rearrangement links TRBV5-1 to TRBJ2-7, with D tentatively TRBD2 (6 bases). The V and J ends lost 0 bases and 2 bases respectively, with 12 bases between them. Germline loops: CDR1 SGHRS, CDR2 YFSETQ. This CDR3 spans 15 amino acids. CDR3 DNA sequence: TGCGCCAGCAGCTTGGAGGGACTCCCCCCCTACGAGCAGTACTTC. It yields the protein CASSLEGLPPYEQYF. Filled out from reference TRBV5-1 and TRBJ2-7, the complete variable domain reads KAGVTQTPRYLIKTRGQQVTLSCSPISGHRSVSWYQQTPGQGLQFLFEYFSETQRNKGNFPGRFSGRQFSNSRSEMNVSTLELGDSALYLCASSLEGLPPYEQYFGPGTRLTVT.